The clone carrying this TCR beta chain was counted only a few times. As yet, its antigen is unknown. The entry originates in a study of early T cells in non-severe SARS-CoV-2 infection. Findings and limits, study-wide: VDJdb-based annotation leaned toward anti-spike CD8 responses and missed private and CD4 specificities.

This CDR3 region has 12 residues. Deletions cut 7 bases from V and 2 bases from J, with 10 bases between. Looked up from germline, CDR1 is DFQATT and CDR2 is SNEGSKA (reference sequence). Individual cDNA molecules carried attached unique molecular identifiers. From the 5' RACE reads, TCRdb called clonotypes with MiXCR, one entry per CDR3 protein. The repertoire holds about 50,000 distinct CDR3 sequences, with 7% to 10% as singletons. The chain employs TRBV20-1 and TRBJ2-3; D remains ambiguous. This sequence originates from an adult who was a healthcare worker with PCR-confirmed SARS-CoV-2 infection or an uninfected control (not recorded which). Material: whole blood. Here the CDR3 reads CSVLTPTDTQYF. CDR3 DNA sequence: TGCAGTGTCCTGACCCCCACAGATACGCAGTATTTT.